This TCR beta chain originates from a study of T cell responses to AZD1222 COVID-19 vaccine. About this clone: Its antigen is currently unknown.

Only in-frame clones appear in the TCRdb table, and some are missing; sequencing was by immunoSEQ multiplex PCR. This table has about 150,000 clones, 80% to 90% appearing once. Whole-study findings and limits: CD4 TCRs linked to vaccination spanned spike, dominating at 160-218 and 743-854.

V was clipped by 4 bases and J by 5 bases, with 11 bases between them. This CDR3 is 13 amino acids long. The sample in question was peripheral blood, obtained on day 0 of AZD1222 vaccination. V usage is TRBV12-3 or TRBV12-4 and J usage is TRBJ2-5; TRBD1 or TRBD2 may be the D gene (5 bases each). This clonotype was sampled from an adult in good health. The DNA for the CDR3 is TGTGCCAGCAGTTCCTGGGGGAGCGAGACCCAGTACTTC. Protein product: CASSSWGSETQYF.